Presented here are 22 T cell receptor beta chains from one specimen sequenced in a study of T cells in Graves' hyperthyroidism and ophthalmopathy. TCR beta CDR3 region amplification was performed from RNA transcripts. The TCR CDR3 first-round RT-PCR relied on the HTBI primer set. TCRdb called the multiplex PCR reads again in MiXCR, with one record for every CDR3 protein. Here the sample spans about 760,000 distinct CDR3 sequences, 30% to 40% being singletons. The sample consisted of blood. The receptors shown here come from a woman in her thirties or forties with Graves' hyperthyroidism.

About this clonotype itself: The conserved closing phenylalanine or tryptophan is absent in this CDR3, likely reflecting a read error. No DNA is shown, since the ends of the CDR3 on it are uncertain; the CDR3 is the one TCRdb lists. The rearrangement uses TRBV29-1 and TRBJ1-5; TRBD1 reflects the table's D call only, with no check against the DNA. The CDR3 adds up to 14 amino acids, both ends counted. Per the germline V gene, CDR1 is SQVTM and CDR2 is ANQGSEA. Here the CDR3 reads CSVVAGYSNQPQRL.

In regard to this clonotype: A clone one base away is much larger, so this may be a read error. The final CDR3 position lacks the conserved phenylalanine or tryptophan, pointing to a likely read error. J is TRBJ1-1 and V is TRBV29-1; D possibly corresponds to TRBD1 (6 bases). Trimming removed 7 bases from V and 0 bases from J, with 12 bases in between. Germline assignment: CDR1 SQVTM and CDR2 ANQGSEA. There are 13 residues in the CDR3. The CDR3: CSAMGHMNTEAFY. CDR3 coding DNA: TGCAGCGCCATGGGACATATGAACACTGAAGCTTTCTAT.

The rearrangement links TRBV10-3 to TRBJ1-3; perhaps TRBD1 as D (5 bases). CDR3 length: 16 amino acids. The V gene's germline CDR1 is ENHRY and CDR2 SYGVKD. V was trimmed by 10 bases and J by 4 bases, leaving 23 bases between them. The CDR3 loop is CASNLTGPTAGNTIYF. The CDR3 nucleotides are TGTGCCAGCAACCTTACGGGGCCTACAGCAGGAAACACCATATATTTT.

The chain uses TRBV6-2 or TRBV6-3 and TRBJ1-2; D gene unclear. This CDR3 is 13 amino acids long. CDR1 and CDR2 (germline): MNHEY, SVGEGT. The V gene lost 5 bases and the J gene lost 0 bases, with 7 bases spanning the gap. CDR3 amino acids: CASSTDANYGYTF. CDR3 DNA: TGTGCCAGCAGTACTGATGCTAACTATGGCTACACCTTC.

This clonotype was counted only a few times. The chain carries TRBV19 and TRBJ1-1, with 8 bases matching TRBD1. The CDR3 extends over 14 amino acids. V gave up 6 bases and J gave up 1 base; unmatched junction bases: 4. CDR1 and CDR2 from the germline V gene are LNHDA and SQIVND (reference sequence). The CDR3 region has the DNA TGTGCCAGTAGGTTGACAGGGGAGAACACTGAAGCTTTCTTT. Translation: CASRLTGENTEAFF.

In this sample, this clonotype turned up a few times. V and J are TRBV9 and TRBJ2-5, with D maybe TRBD2 (7 bases). The CDR3 covers 16 residues. Per germline, CDR1 SGDLS and CDR2 YYNGEE. V gave up 0 bases and J gave up 4 bases, with 16 bases separating them. CDR3 residues: CASSVGLARGGETQYF. In DNA, the CDR3 is TGTGCCAGCAGCGTAGGACTAGCACGAGGGGGAGAGACCCAGTACTTC.

This clonotype was seen only a few times. This chain links TRBV28 with TRBJ2-2; 7 nucleotides line up with TRBD1. V shed 5 bases, J shed 5 bases, and the junction held 5 bases outside the gene matches. The CDR3 has 14 residues. From germline, CDR1 is MDHEN and CDR2 SYDVKM. The CDR3 here is CASSRDSLTGELFF. For the CDR3, the DNA is TGTGCCAGCAGTCGGGACAGCCTGACCGGGGAGCTGTTTTTT.

Remarks on this clonotype: The junction departs from germline at one end; a sequencing error may be responsible. The chain uses TRBV10-1 and TRBJ2-7; no reliable D call. CDR1 and CDR2 from the germline V gene are WNHNN and SYGVQD (reference sequence). This CDR3 spans 11 amino acids. The CDR3 region has the DNA TGTGCCAGCAGCTCCATGGCGGAGCAGTACTTC. This translates into CASSSMAEQYF.

This clonotype came up many times. The CDR3 region is CASSLDRTSATEAFF. In nucleotides, the CDR3 is TGTGCCAGCAGCTTAGACAGGACATCGGCCACTGAAGCTTTCTTT. The chain uses TRBV7-9 and TRBJ1-1; D is possibly TRBD1 (5 bases). Trimming removed 1 base at V and 4 bases at J, with 13 bases between. This CDR3 region has 15 residues. Germline CDR1 SEHNR, CDR2 FQNEAQ (reference sequence).

There are many counts of this clonotype. The chain is built from TRBV7-2 and TRBJ1-6; D is possibly TRBD1 (5 bases). The CDR3 covers 13 residues. V dropped 5 bases and J dropped 7 bases, with 9 bases sitting between them. Germline CDR1 is SGHTA and CDR2 is FQGNSA. Here the CDR3 reads CASSRDGNSPLHF. The DNA for the CDR3 is TGTGCCAGCAGCCGGGACGGGAATTCACCCCTCCACTTT.

This clonotype was detected only a few times. The CDR3 loop reads CASSLRGTAGNTIYF. The CDR3 nucleotides are TGTGCCAGCAGTCTTCGGGGGACAGCTGGAAACACCATATATTTT. The chain carries TRBV6-2 or TRBV6-3 and TRBJ1-3; 7 bases fit TRBD1. The junction had 6 bases not matched to a gene; V was cut back by 5 bases and J by 2 bases. CDR3 length: 15 residues. CDR1 MNHEY and CDR2 SVGEGT come from the germline V gene.

This clonotype was observed a single time. V and J are TRBV24-1 and TRBJ1-5; TRBD1 might be the D (5 bases). V lost 8 bases to trimming and J lost 13 bases, with 17 bases between them. The germline V gene has CDR1 KGHDR and CDR2 SFDVKD. The CDR3 is 12 residues long. The chain's CDR3 is CATNTAGGFQHF. CDR3 coding DNA: TGTGCCACCAACACGGCGGGGGGATTTCAGCATTTT.

This clonotype was detected only a few times. This chain's CDR3 is CASRGTAPYGYTF. As DNA, the CDR3 is TGTGCCAGCAGGGGGACAGCTCCCTATGGCTACACCTTC. This sequence joins TRBV5-4 and TRBJ1-2, with 7 positions matching TRBD1. The CDR3 extends over 13 amino acids. The junction had 5 bases not matched to a gene; V was cut back by 5 bases and J by 4 bases. In germline, CDR1 is SGHNT, CDR2 YYREEE (reference sequence).

This clonotype was counted a few times. The rearrangement uses TRBV6-5 and TRBJ2-5; D tentatively fits TRBD1 or TRBD2 (7 bases each). V was cut by 0 bases and J by 5 bases, with 13 bases left in between. The CDR3 contains 15 residues. Looked up from germline, CDR1 is MNHEY and CDR2 is SVGAGI. The CDR3 is CASSYSQRGQETQYF. The CDR3 nucleotides read TGTGCCAGCAGTTACTCGCAGCGGGGACAGGAGACCCAGTACTTC.

This clonotype was counted many times. V and J are TRBV7-2 and TRBJ2-5; TRBD2 matches 9 bases. Germline V gene data show CDR1 as SGHTA and CDR2 as FQGNSA. V shed 2 bases and J 2 bases; nucleotides not matched to a gene: 3. The CDR3 is 15 amino acids. This chain's CDR3 is CASSLKSGGQETQYF. The CDR3 nucleotides are TGTGCCAGCAGCTTAAAGAGCGGGGGGCAAGAGACCCAGTACTTC. The full variable domain, its missing parts supplied by reference TRBV7-2 and TRBJ2-5, is GAGVSQSPSNKVTEKGKDVELRCDPISGHTALYWYRQSLGQGLEFLIYFQGNSAPDKSGLPSDRFSAERTGGSVSTLTIQRTQQEDSAVYLCASSLKSGGQETQYFGPGTRLLVL.

The V and J genes are TRBV7-2 and TRBJ1-2, with no clear D. Germline CDR1 and CDR2: SGHTA and FQGNSA. This CDR3 comprises 20 residues. V lost 3 bases to trimming and J lost 8 bases, with 34 bases between them. The CDR3 loop is CASSLLGPAVFETEAPGYTF. The CDR3 nucleotides are TGTGCCAGCAGCTTGCTCGGGCCGGCCGTCTTTGAGACGGAGGCCCCCGGCTACACCTTC.

With regard to this clonotype: An end of the junction does not agree with germline; a read error may underlie this. CDR3 DNA sequence: TGTGACAGCAGTGTCGCCATTGGGGTTTACGAGCAGTACTTC. Protein sequence: CDSSVAIGVYEQYF. The chain is built from TRBV7-9 and TRBJ2-7; D uncertain. Germline V lookup: CDR1 SEHNR, CDR2 FQNEAQ (reference sequence). CDR3 length: 14 amino acids.

CDR3 DNA sequence: TGTGCCAGCTGGTCGGACAGGGAGTATGGCTACACCTTC. It specifies CASWSDREYGYTF. J is TRBJ1-2 and V is TRBV6-1; the match to TRBD1 covers 8 bases. The CDR3 runs to 13 residues. Trimming took 8 bases from V and 5 from J; bases not matched to a gene: 7. Germline V gene data show CDR1 as MNHNS and CDR2 as SASEGT.

The J gene is TRBJ2-2, the V gene TRBV20-1, with TRBD2 matching over 12 bases. The V segment lost 7 bases and the J segment 8 bases; nucleotides outside the gene matches: 11. The CDR3 has 15 residues. Germline CDR1 reads DFQATT; CDR2 reads SNEGSKA (reference sequence). In DNA, the CDR3 is TGCAGTGTCCTCGGACTAGCGGGAAAGCGGGGGGAGCTGTTTTTT. Protein sequence: CSVLGLAGKRGELFF.

The chain is built from TRBV6-5 and TRBJ1-1; 9 bases fit TRBD1. The length of the CDR3 is 18 residues. Germline CDR1 and CDR2: MNHEY and SVGAGI. V dropped 2 bases and J dropped 7; count of bases not matched to a gene: 17. CDR3 loop: CASSYRPGQGAPSFEAFF. The CDR3 nucleotides are TGTGCCAGCAGTTACAGACCGGGACAGGGAGCCCCCTCTTTTGAAGCTTTCTTT.

The chain recombines TRBV11-2 with TRBJ2-3; D unresolved. CDR1 is SGHAT and CDR2 is FQNNGV in the germline V gene. This CDR3 has 14 residues. Trimming removed 5 bases from V and 2 bases from J, with 11 bases in between. CDR3 amino acids: CASSRRADTDTQYF. CDR3 nucleotides: TGTGCCAGCAGCCGTAGGGCAGACACAGATACGCAGTATTTT.

This clonotype showed up just a few times. The V call is TRBV7-9, the J call TRBJ2-7; TRBD1 matches at 7 bases. CDR3 length equals 15 residues. Germline V lookup: CDR1 SEHNR, CDR2 FQNEAQ (reference sequence). The ends lost 4 bases at V and 3 bases at J; junction bases unmatched: 9. The DNA of the CDR3 is TGTGCCAGCAGCTACCCCAAGGACAGGAACTACGAGCAGTACTTC. Its translation: CASSYPKDRNYEQYF.